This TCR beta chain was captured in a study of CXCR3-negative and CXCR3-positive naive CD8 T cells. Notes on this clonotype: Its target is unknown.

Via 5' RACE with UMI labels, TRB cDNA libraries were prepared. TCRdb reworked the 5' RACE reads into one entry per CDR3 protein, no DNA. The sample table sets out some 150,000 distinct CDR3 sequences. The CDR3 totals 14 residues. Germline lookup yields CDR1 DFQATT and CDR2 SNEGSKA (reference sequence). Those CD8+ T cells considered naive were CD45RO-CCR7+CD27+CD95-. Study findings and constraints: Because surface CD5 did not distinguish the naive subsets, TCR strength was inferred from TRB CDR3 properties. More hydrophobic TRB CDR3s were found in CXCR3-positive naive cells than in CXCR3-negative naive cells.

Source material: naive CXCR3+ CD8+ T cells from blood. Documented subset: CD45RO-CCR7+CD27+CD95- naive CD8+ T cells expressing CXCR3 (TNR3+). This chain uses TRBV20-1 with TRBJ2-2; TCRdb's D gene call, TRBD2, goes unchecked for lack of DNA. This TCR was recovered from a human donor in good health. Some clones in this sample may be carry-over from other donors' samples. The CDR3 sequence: CSATPRATTGELFF.